Following are 21 T cell receptor beta chains from one sample sequenced in a study of T cells after posttransplantation cyclophosphamide. Clones were read by immunoSEQ multiplex PCR, and TCRdb kept only the in-frame ones, dropping some. This sample shows 30,000 to 35,000 clones and no singletons; approximately 4.8% rests with the ten largest. Sequenced: PBMCs. The receptors come from a young woman in good health and a related stem cell transplant donor.

This clone was seen repeatedly, ten times or more. The chain is built from TRBV2 and TRBJ1-1; 8 bases agree with TRBD1. J lost 4 bases, V lost 11 bases, and 6 bases had no gene match. Germline CDR1 is SNHLY and CDR2 is FYNNEI. The CDR3 is made up of 12 amino acids. CDR3 sequence (DNA): TGTGCCGGAGACAGGGGAGGCACTGAAGCTTTCTTT. Its protein product is CAGDRGGTEAFF.

This clone was observed many times. The V call is TRBV27, the J call TRBJ2-1, with D possibly matching TRBD1 (6 bases). There are 18 residues in the CDR3. Trimming took 1 base from V and 6 from J, leaving 22 bases between them. Germline loops: CDR1 MNHEY, CDR2 SMNVEV (reference sequence). The CDR3 DNA reads as TGTGCCAGCAGTTTATTAGTAGCCAGGGGCCCCACGGGCAATGAGCAGTTCTTC. Residues: CASSLLVARGPTGNEQFF.

This clone has ten or more counts. The chain has TRBV12-3 or TRBV12-4 and TRBJ2-1; TRBD2 agrees at 7 bases. The CDR3 is made up of 12 amino acids. V was pared by 2 bases and J by 9 bases, with 1 base of the junction left unmatched. The CDR3 region is CASSLLAGEQFF. The CDR3 coding sequence is TGTGCCAGCAGTTTATTAGCGGGTGAGCAGTTCTTC.

The table lists this clone with a few counts. The chain couples TRBV6-2 or TRBV6-3 to TRBJ2-3; 12 bases are shared with TRBD2. V trimming: 6 bases; J trimming: 0 bases; junction bases outside the gene matches: 4. The V gene's germline CDR1 is MNHEY and CDR2 SVGEGT. The CDR3 is made up of 16 amino acids. The CDR3 DNA sequence: TGTGCCAGCAGCTCCGGACTAGCGGGGAGCACAGATACGCAGTATTTT. Translated, it gives CASSSGLAGSTDTQYF.

This clone has at least ten counts. The V gene is TRBV10-3, the J gene TRBJ1-2; TRBD1 aligns across 8 bases. CDR3 length: 14 residues. Germline CDR1 and CDR2: ENHRY and SYGVKD. Losses at the gene ends were 0 bases for V and 4 bases for J; bases not matched to a gene: 1. The CDR3 loop is CAISESTGGYGYTF. In nucleotides, the CDR3 is TGTGCCATCAGTGAGTCAACAGGGGGCTATGGCTACACCTTC.

This clone came up many times. The genes are TRBV27 and TRBJ2-3; TRBD2 matches 12 bases. CDR3 size: 14 residues. Per the germline V gene, CDR1 is MNHEY and CDR2 is SMNVEV (reference sequence). Trimming cost V 8 bases and J 1 base; bases outside gene matches: 1. The CDR3 sequence: CASRLAGGTDTQYF. CDR3 DNA: TGTGCCAGCCGACTAGCGGGGGGCACAGATACGCAGTATTTT.

The sample holds many counts of this clone. This sequence joins TRBV28 and TRBJ1-6; no reliable D call. The CDR3 has 13 amino acids. Germline CDR1 MDHEN, CDR2 SYDVKM. V lost 2 bases to trimming and J lost 5 bases, with 4 bases between them. CDR3 bases: TGTGCCAGCAGTTTACAGAATAATTCACCCCTCCACTTT. This sequence encodes CASSLQNNSPLHF.

This chain links TRBV24-1 with TRBJ1-2, with 8 bases aligning to TRBD1. Germline V lookup: CDR1 KGHDR, CDR2 SFDVKD. V lost 9 bases and J lost 0; bases outside the gene matches: 2. The CDR3 covers 13 residues. The CDR3 DNA reads TGTGCCACCGTGGACAGGGCTAACTATGGCTACACCTTC. The encoded protein is CATVDRANYGYTF.

This clone was counted at least ten times. The chain's CDR3 is CASSPIAGTGEQYF. As DNA, the CDR3 is TGTGCCAGTAGCCCTATAGCGGGGACGGGGGAGCAGTACTTC. V gene TRBV19 combines with J gene TRBJ2-7; 8 bases fit TRBD2. V lost 6 bases and J lost 7; bases outside the gene matches: 11. This CDR3 region has 14 residues. CDR1 LNHDA and CDR2 SQIVND come from the germline V gene (reference sequence).

Ten or more counts support this clone. The V gene is TRBV5-1, the J gene TRBJ2-7; 9 nucleotides line up with TRBD2. CDR3 length: 15 residues. With V trimmed by 4 bases and J by 4 bases, 9 bases remained unmatched. CDR1 SGHRS and CDR2 YFSETQ come from the germline V gene. This CDR3 reads CASSPGGSGGYEQYF. The CDR3 DNA sequence: TGCGCCAGCAGCCCCGGCGGTAGCGGGGGTTACGAGCAGTACTTC.

This clone showed up many times. The CDR3 protein is CASSLELAGGPGELFF. The CDR3 region has the DNA TGTGCCAGCAGCTTGGAATTGGCGGGGGGGCCCGGGGAGCTGTTTTTT. This chain links TRBV5-6 with TRBJ2-2; 9 bases are shared with TRBD2. CDR1 is SGHDT, CDR2 YYEEEE, per germline. The V and J ends lost 0 bases and 6 bases, in that order; junction bases with no gene match: 6. The CDR3 covers 16 residues.

In its sample, this clone was seen many times. The genes are TRBV10-3 and TRBJ2-7; no definite D call. This CDR3 has 14 residues. CDR1 is ENHRY and CDR2 is SYGVKD in the germline V gene. The V gene lost 0 bases and the J gene lost 6 bases, with 12 bases spanning the gap. CDR3 bases: TGTGCCATCAGTGAGTCCCACTCAACGTCCGAGCAGTACTTC. It codes for CAISESHSTSEQYF.

The chain has TRBV24-1 and TRBJ1-5; 8 bases are a match to TRBD1. CDR3 length equals 15 residues. Trimming cost V 2 bases and J 7 bases; bases outside gene matches: 6. CDR1 and CDR2 from the germline V gene are KGHDR and SFDVKD. The CDR3 sequence: CATSDWQGARQPQHF. The CDR3 DNA sequence: TGTGCCACCAGTGATTGGCAGGGGGCTCGGCAGCCCCAGCATTTT.

This clone was seen many times. The rearrangement links TRBV7-8 to TRBJ2-5; D is perhaps TRBD1 (5 bases). The CDR3 contains 14 residues. CDR1 and CDR2 from the germline V gene are SGHVS and FQNEAQ. Trimming cost V 0 bases and J 5 bases, with 10 bases left between them. The CDR3 DNA reads as TGTGCCAGCAGCTTAGCGTCGCAGGGCGAGACCCAGTACTTC. The encoded protein is CASSLASQGETQYF.

This clone showed up just a few times. The chain joins TRBV6-5 to TRBJ2-1; 9 nucleotides agree with TRBD2. With 6 bases clipped from V and 8 bases from J, the junction kept 11 bases outside the gene matches. Per the germline V gene, CDR1 is MNHEY and CDR2 is SVGAGI. The CDR3 sequence is 15 residues long. CDR3 region: CASSDLGRGGHEQFF. The CDR3 nucleotides are TGTGCCAGCAGCGACCTTGGGCGGGGGGGCCATGAGCAGTTCTTC.

The sample holds many counts of this clone. The genes are TRBV28 and TRBJ2-3, with D perhaps TRBD2 (6 bases). The germline V and J ends were trimmed by 4 bases and 2 bases, with 16 bases remaining between them. Looked up from germline, CDR1 is MDHEN and CDR2 is SYDVKM. The CDR3 is 16 residues long. The CDR3 is CASSSRLGGVTDTQYF. CDR3 in DNA: TGTGCCAGCAGTTCCCGACTAGGTGGGGTCACAGATACGCAGTATTTT.

Many counts were recorded for this clone. The gene calls are TRBV10-1 and TRBJ2-7; TRBD2 aligns across 15 bases. V was pared by 6 bases and J by 0 bases, with 9 bases of the junction left unmatched. The CDR3 contains 18 residues. Germline V gives CDR1 WNHNN, CDR2 SYGVQD (reference sequence). The CDR3 loop reads CASSGGLAGGFRSYEQYF. The DNA of the CDR3 is TGCGCCAGCAGCGGGGGACTAGCGGGGGGCTTTCGCTCCTACGAGCAGTACTTC.

By share, this clone ranks as medium-sized (0.01 to 0.1%). The V call is TRBV7-9, the J call TRBJ2-3; D possibly corresponds to TRBD2 (6 bases). This CDR3 is built from 15 residues. Germline CDR1 SEHNR, CDR2 FQNEAQ (reference sequence). V lost 5 bases and J lost 1, with 13 bases in between. CDR3 protein: CASSPSAGRTDTQYF. The CDR3 region has the DNA TGTGCCAGCAGCCCATCGGCGGGGCGCACAGATACGCAGTATTTT.

This clone appeared many times. The chain combines TRBV18 with TRBJ2-3; 8 bases match TRBD2. Germline CDR1 and CDR2: KGHSH and LQKENI. The CDR3 length is 13 residues. The junction had 2 bases not matched to a gene; V was cut back by 9 bases and J by 0 bases. CDR3 nucleotide sequence: TGTGCCAGTAGCGGGGTTAGCACAGATACGCAGTATTTT. It encodes CASSGVSTDTQYF.

There are many counts of this clone. This chain links TRBV18 with TRBJ2-1; TRBD1 is a possible D gene (6 bases). The V end lost 8 bases, the J end lost 6 bases, and 14 bases lay between the germline ends. The CDR3 has 13 amino acids. From germline, CDR1 is KGHSH and CDR2 LQKENI. CDR3 nucleotide sequence: TGTGCCAGCCGAAGGGCAGGGGTCAATGAGCAGTTCTTC. Translation gives CASRRAGVNEQFF.

A few counts support this clone. CDR3 coding DNA: TGTGCCAGCTCACAGGCCTTTGGCAGCTCCTACGAGCAGTACTTC. As protein: CASSQAFGSSYEQYF. The chain is built from TRBV18 and TRBJ2-7, with D unresolved. The CDR3 loop spans 15 amino acids. V was cut by 4 bases and J by 0 bases, with 13 bases left in between. Germline V gives CDR1 KGHSH, CDR2 LQKENI.